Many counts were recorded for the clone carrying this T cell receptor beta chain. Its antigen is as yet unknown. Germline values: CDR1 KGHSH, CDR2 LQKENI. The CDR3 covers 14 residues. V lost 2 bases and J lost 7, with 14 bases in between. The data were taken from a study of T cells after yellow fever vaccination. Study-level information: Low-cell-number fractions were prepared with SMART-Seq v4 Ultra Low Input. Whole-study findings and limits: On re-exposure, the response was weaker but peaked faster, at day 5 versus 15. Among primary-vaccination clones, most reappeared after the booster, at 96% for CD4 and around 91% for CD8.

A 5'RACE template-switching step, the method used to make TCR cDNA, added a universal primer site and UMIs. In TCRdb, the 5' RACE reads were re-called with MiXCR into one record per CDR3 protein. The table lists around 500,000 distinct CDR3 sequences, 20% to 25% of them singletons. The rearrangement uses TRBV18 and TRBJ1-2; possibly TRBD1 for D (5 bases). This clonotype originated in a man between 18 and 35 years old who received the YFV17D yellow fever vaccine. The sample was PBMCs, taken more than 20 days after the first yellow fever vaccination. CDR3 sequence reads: CASSPSAGESGYTF. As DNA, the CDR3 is TGTGCCAGCTCACCATCTGCGGGGGAGAGTGGCTACACCTTC.